The 26 T cell receptor beta chains given below trace back to one sample, sequenced in a study of brain T cells in children with intractable seizures. Sequencing used immunoSEQ multiplex PCR; TCRdb keeps in-frame clones, though not all of them. Here the sample spans approximately 330,000 clones, roughly 92% being singletons. Time point described: blood from clinic visit 5 months post-surgery; TSC patient then seizure free. The sample in question was peripheral blood, obtained 4 to 5 months after surgery. All receptors come from a boy in the first two years of life with tuberous sclerosis and intractable seizures.

This chain links TRBV5-1 with TRBJ2-7, with D tentatively TRBD2 (6 bases). The CDR3 has 17 residues. Deletions cut 0 bases from V and 0 bases from J, with 16 bases between. CDR1 SGHRS and CDR2 YFSETQ come from the germline V gene. The CDR3 region is CASSLAEAGFSSYEQYF. DNA for the CDR3: TGCGCCAGCAGCTTGGCGGAGGCGGGGTTCAGCTCCTACGAGCAGTACTTC. Full variable domain (outside the CDR3, taken from reference TRBV5-1 and TRBJ2-7): KAGVTQTPRYLIKTRGQQVTLSCSPISGHRSVSWYQQTPGQGLQFLFEYFSETQRNKGNFPGRFSGRQFSNSRSEMNVSTLELGDSALYLCASSLAEAGFSSYEQYFGPGTRLTVT.

This clone was observed once. This rearrangement joins TRBV9 to TRBJ1-1; D unresolved. V shed 4 bases and J shed 0 bases, with 16 bases lying between them. This CDR3 spans 16 amino acids. Per germline, CDR1 SGDLS and CDR2 YYNGEE. The CDR3 nucleotides are TGTGCCAGCAGCCCGCGCGGTATGCTAATGAACACTGAAGCTTTCTTT. This encodes CASSPRGMLMNTEAFF. Based on the CDR3 plus reference TRBV9 and TRBJ1-1, the full variable domain is DSGVTQTPKHLITATGQRVTLRCSPRSGDLSVYWYQQSLDQGLQFLIQYYNGEERAKGNILERFSAQQFPDLHSELNLSSLELGDSALYFCASSPRGMLMNTEAFFGQGTRLTVV.

The chain employs TRBV23-1 and TRBJ2-1; TRBD1 agrees at 8 bases. TRBV23-1 is filed as an ORF, its function uncertain. After removal of 4 bases from V and 6 bases from J, the junction contained 14 bases not matched to a gene. The CDR3 extends over 17 amino acids. CDR3 sequence: CASSLSRGQGFSNEQFF. CDR3 bases: TGCGCCAGCAGTCTATCCAGGGGGCAAGGTTTCAGCAATGAGCAGTTCTTC.

The chain employs TRBV3-1 (or the pseudogene TRBV3-2) and TRBJ2-7, with TRBD2 matching 8 bases. This CDR3 has 15 residues. Germline V CDR1 and CDR2: LGHDT, YNNKEL (reference sequence). J was trimmed by 1 base and V by 4 bases; bases with no gene match: 6. CDR3 in DNA: TGTGCCAGCAGCCCCGGCGGGGGGATATCCTACGAGCAGTACTTC. Translating gives CASSPGGGISYEQYF.

CDR3 nucleotide sequence: TGTGCCAGCAGCACCCATCGAAACGGGACGCAACAAGAGACCCAGTACTTC. Its protein product is CASSTHRNGTQQETQYF. The chain combines TRBV7-8 with TRBJ2-5; D tentatively fits TRBD1 or TRBD2 (5 bases each). The V gene's germline CDR1 is SGHVS and CDR2 FQNEAQ. The V gene lost 5 bases and the J gene lost 2 bases, with 21 bases spanning the gap. CDR3 length equals 17 residues.

The rearrangement uses TRBV15 and TRBJ1-3; TRBD1 is a possible D gene (5 bases). V lost 5 bases and J lost 2, with 16 bases in between. Germline assignment: CDR1 LNHNV and CDR2 YYDKDF (reference sequence). CDR3 size: 16 residues. CDR3: CATSRKEQAAGNTIYF. DNA of the CDR3: TGTGCCACCAGCCGTAAAGAACAGGCGGCTGGAAACACCATATATTTT.

The CDR3 bases are TGTGCCAGCAGCTTACACCCCCCGGGACTGGGAGGAACGCGGTACACCGGGGAGCTGTTTTTT. This translates into CASSLHPPGLGGTRYTGELFF. The chain joins TRBV7-6 to TRBJ2-2; D possibly corresponds to TRBD2 (6 bases). The V end was cut by 2 bases, the J end by 3 bases, with 28 bases between. The CDR3 is 21 amino acids. Germline-derived CDR1 and CDR2 are SGHVS and FNYEAQ.

This sequence joins TRBV5-1 and TRBJ1-1; 8 bases align to TRBD1. This CDR3 spans 16 amino acids. Germline V lookup: CDR1 SGHRS, CDR2 YFSETQ. J was trimmed by 1 base and V by 4 bases; bases with no gene match: 9. As DNA, the CDR3 is TGCGCCAGCAGCCCCGGACAGGGAAGGAGGAACACTGAAGCTTTCTTT. Translated: CASSPGQGRRNTEAFF. The full variable domain, with the rest looked up from reference TRBV5-1 and TRBJ1-1, is KAGVTQTPRYLIKTRGQQVTLSCSPISGHRSVSWYQQTPGQGLQFLFEYFSETQRNKGNFPGRFSGRQFSNSRSEMNVSTLELGDSALYLCASSPGQGRRNTEAFFGQGTRLTVV.

Notes on this clone: One junction end disagrees with the germline gene, perhaps due to a read error. The V and J genes are TRBV7-7 and TRBJ2-3; D might be TRBD1 (5 bases). CDR3 length: 18 amino acids. CDR1 is SSHAT, CDR2 FNYEAQ, per germline (reference sequence). The CDR3 protein is CASSPTPDQGTHTDTQYF. The CDR3 region has the DNA TGTGCTAGCAGCCCCACACCAGATCAGGGTACCCACACAGATACGCAGTATTTT.

This clone was picked up a small number of times. V usage is TRBV9 and J usage is TRBJ1-2, with TRBD1 identical over 7 bases. In germline, CDR1 is SGDLS, CDR2 YYNGEE. V lost 0 bases, J lost 2 bases, and 4 bases stayed unmatched. The CDR3 extends over 15 amino acids. CDR3 bases: TGTGCCAGCAGCGTAGCGCTGACAGGGAACTATGGCTACACCTTC. It yields the protein CASSVALTGNYGYTF.

The gene calls are TRBV6-2 or TRBV6-3 and TRBJ2-2; D not certain. Germline V gene lookup returns CDR1 MNHEY and CDR2 SVGEGT. This CDR3 is 11 amino acids long. Between the trimmed V and J ends, which lost 6 bases and 8 bases, there was a span of 7 bases. CDR3 protein: CASSRSGELFF. Written as DNA, the CDR3 is TGTGCCAGCAGCCGCTCGGGGGAGCTGTTTTTT.

V usage is TRBV28 and J usage is TRBJ1-2; no reliable D call. The CDR3 runs 17 residues. V was clipped by 2 bases and J by 8 bases, with 24 bases between them. Germline V gene sequence: CDR1 MDHEN, CDR2 SYDVKM. The CDR3 protein is CASSLVSEQGNGGGYTF. CDR3 sequence (DNA): TGTGCCAGCAGTTTAGTGTCCGAACAAGGCAATGGTGGGGGCTACACCTTC.

This chain connects TRBV6-6 to TRBJ1-2; no reliable D call. The CDR3 covers 13 residues. Deletions cut 2 bases from V and 5 bases from J, with 9 bases between. Germline V gene lookup returns CDR1 MNHNY and CDR2 SVGAGI (reference sequence). In DNA form, the CDR3 reads TGTGCCAGCAGTTACGTAGGACTGTATGGCTACACCTTC. Translating it yields CASSYVGLYGYTF.

CDR3 DNA sequence: TGTGCCAGCAGCGTAGTACTAGCGGGGGGGCCAGATGAGCAGTTCTTC. Its protein is CASSVVLAGGPDEQFF. The rearrangement joins TRBV9 to TRBJ2-1, with 13 bases aligning to TRBD2. The CDR3 is made up of 16 amino acids. Germline V gene lookup returns CDR1 SGDLS and CDR2 YYNGEE. Unmatched junction bases numbered 5, after V lost 0 bases and J lost 8 bases.

The genes are TRBV6-7 and TRBJ2-3; 8 bases match TRBD2. TRBV6-7 is known as an ORF, though its function is uncertain. Unmatched junction bases numbered 12, after V lost 6 bases and J lost 7 bases. The CDR3 has 15 amino acids. CDR3 in amino acids: CASSSGTRQKNTQYF. CDR3 bases: TGTGCCAGCAGCTCCGGGACTAGGCAAAAAAATACGCAGTATTTT.

The chain recombines TRBV27 with TRBJ2-3; 14 bases are a match to TRBD2. V was clipped by 6 bases and J by 5 bases; unmatched bases: 7. The CDR3 runs 16 residues. The germline CDR1 and CDR2 sequences are MNHEY and SMNVEV (reference sequence). DNA for the CDR3: TGTGCCAGCAGACGGACTAGCGGGGGGCCCGTAGATACGCAGTATTTT. This translates into CASRRTSGGPVDTQYF.

This rearrangement joins TRBV30 to TRBJ1-3, with 7 bases matching TRBD1. Germline CDR1 reads GTSNPN; CDR2 reads SVGIG (reference sequence). The CDR3 has 15 amino acids. V was clipped by 5 bases and J by 0 bases; unmatched bases: 7. The CDR3 region has the DNA TGTGCCTGGTCCAGGACAGGCGTCTCTGGAAACACCATATATTTT. Protein product: CAWSRTGVSGNTIYF. The full variable domain, with the rest looked up from reference TRBV30 and TRBJ1-3, is SQTIHQWPATLVQPVGSPLSLECTVEGTSNPNLYWYRQAAGRGLQLLFYSVGIGQISSEVPQNLSASRPQDRQFILSSKKLLLSDSGFYLCAWSRTGVSGNTIYFGEGSWLTVV.

The chain joins TRBV29-1 to TRBJ2-7; weak D call: TRBD1 (5 bases). This CDR3 has 15 amino acids. V lost 0 bases and J lost 3, with 15 bases in between. CDR1 SQVTM and CDR2 ANQGSEA come from the germline V gene. The CDR3 nucleotides are TGCAGCGTTGAAGATCATGGGGCAGCAAACTACGAGCAGTACTTC. It translates to CSVEDHGAANYEQYF.

The chain employs TRBV24-1 and TRBJ2-1; 7 bases agree with TRBD1. V lost 3 bases to trimming and J lost 3 bases; unmatched junction nucleotides: 7. The CDR3 length is 16 residues. From germline, CDR1 is KGHDR and CDR2 SFDVKD. The CDR3 nucleotides read TGTGCCACCAGTGATCTTGACAGGGCGGGCTACAATGAGCAGTTCTTC. Protein sequence: CATSDLDRAGYNEQFF.

This clone was detected once. The gene calls are TRBV11-1 and TRBJ2-3; 9 nucleotides align to TRBD2. The CDR3 covers 16 residues. V was pared by 1 base and J by 0 bases, with 2 bases of the junction left unmatched. Germline values: CDR1 SGHAT, CDR2 FQDESV (reference sequence). The CDR3 nucleotides read TGTGCCAGCAGCTTAGGGACTAGCGAAAGCACAGATACGCAGTATTTT. It is translated as CASSLGTSESTDTQYF.

The V and J genes are TRBV6-5 and TRBJ2-1, with a possible D match to TRBD1 (6 bases). V was pared by 8 bases and J by 0 bases, with 8 bases between. The CDR3 length is 13 residues. Germline assignment: CDR1 MNHEY and CDR2 SVGAGI. CDR3: CASGGSSYNEQFF. In nucleotides, the CDR3 is TGTGCCAGCGGGGGCAGCTCCTACAATGAGCAGTTCTTC.

This clone is a singleton in its sample. The V gene is TRBV5-6, the J gene TRBJ1-5; D gene ambiguous. Trimming removed 2 bases from V and 3 bases from J, with 12 bases in between. The CDR3 covers 15 residues. CDR1 is SGHDT, CDR2 YYEEEE, per germline. CDR3 DNA sequence: TGTGCCAGCAGCTTCGGGTGGTCCATCAATCAGCCCCAGCATTTT. This codes for CASSFGWSINQPQHF.

The V call is TRBV7-6, the J call TRBJ2-1; D is possibly TRBD2 (5 bases). The V and J ends lost 8 bases and 0 bases respectively, with 14 bases between them. The CDR3 spans 15 residues. Germline V gene data show CDR1 as SGHVS and CDR2 as FNYEAQ. CDR3 sequence (DNA): TGTGCCAGCTGTCCTAGCCAGAGCTCCTACAATGAGCAGTTCTTC. Translation gives CASCPSQSSYNEQFF.

Here the CDR3 reads CASSESGTAFSGANVLTF. As DNA, the CDR3 is TGCGCCAGCAGTGAGTCGGGGACAGCTTTCTCTGGGGCCAACGTCCTGACTTTC. The rearrangement uses TRBV10-2 and TRBJ2-6, with TRBD1 identical over 7 bases. The CDR3 is made up of 18 amino acids. The germline V gene encodes CDR1 WSHSY and CDR2 SAAADI. V lost 0 bases, J lost 0 bases, and 5 bases stayed unmatched.

The V call is TRBV12-5, the J call TRBJ1-2; D perhaps matches TRBD1 (6 bases). The CDR3 length is 14 residues. Germline V lookup: CDR1 LGHNT, CDR2 FRNRAP. V was cut by 2 bases and J by 1 base, with 8 bases left in between. CDR3 amino acids: CASGLHRVNYGYTF. The CDR3 region has the DNA TGTGCTAGTGGTTTGCACAGGGTTAACTATGGCTACACCTTC. The whole variable domain, remainder taken from reference TRBV12-5 and TRBJ1-2, is DARVTQTPRHKVTEMGQEVTMRCQPILGHNTVFWYRQTMMQGLELLAYFRNRAPLDDSGMPKDRFSAEMPDATLATLKIQPSEPRDSAVYFCASGLHRVNYGYTFGSGTRLTVV.

This clone was detected a few times. The chain recombines TRBV13 with TRBJ2-7; no definite D call. The V and J ends lost 3 bases and 6 bases respectively, with 12 bases between them. The germline V gene encodes CDR1 PRHDT and CDR2 FYEKMQ (reference sequence). This CDR3 is 13 amino acids long. In nucleotides, the CDR3 is TGTGCCAGCAGCTTGAACAGTGGTTTCGAGCAGTACTTC. Encoded protein: CASSLNSGFEQYF.